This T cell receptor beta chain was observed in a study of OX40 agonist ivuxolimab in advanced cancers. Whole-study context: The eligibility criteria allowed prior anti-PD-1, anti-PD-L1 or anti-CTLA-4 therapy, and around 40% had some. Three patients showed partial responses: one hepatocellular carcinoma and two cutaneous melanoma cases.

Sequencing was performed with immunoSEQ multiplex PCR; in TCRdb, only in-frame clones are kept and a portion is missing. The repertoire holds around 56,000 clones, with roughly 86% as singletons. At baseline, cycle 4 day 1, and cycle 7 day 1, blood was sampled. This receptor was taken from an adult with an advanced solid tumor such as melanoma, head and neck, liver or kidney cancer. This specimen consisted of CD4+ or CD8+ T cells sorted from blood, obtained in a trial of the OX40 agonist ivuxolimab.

The CDR3 DNA sequence: TGTGCCAGCAGCTGGGGTGGCGTGGCCTATGGCTACACCTTC. Its translation: CASSWGGVAYGYTF. J is TRBJ1-2 and V is TRBV5-6; D not resolved. There are 14 residues in the CDR3. V lost 3 bases and J 4 bases, leaving 13 bases between the germline ends. Looked up from germline, CDR1 is SGHDT and CDR2 is YYEEEE. Together with reference TRBV5-6 and TRBJ1-2, the CDR3 gives the full variable domain: DAGVTQSPTHLIKTRGQQVTLRCSPKSGHDTVSWYQQALGQGPQFIFQYYEEEERQRGNFPDRFSGHQFPNYSSELNVNALLLGDSALYLCASSWGGVAYGYTFGSGTRLTVV.